This T cell receptor beta chain came from a study of CD8+ T cells in alopecia areata. Regarding the study as a whole: Only a single nonresponder existed, so baseline CD8+ expansion links stay unclear. Alphabeta T cells residing in normal skin are also sequenced in scalp samples. Scalp lesions, especially in alopecia totalis/universalis, had higher clonality than normal scalp.

Treatment in this sample: oral pan-JAK inhibitor, 5-10 mg twice daily. Deletions cut 4 bases from V and 5 bases from J, with 15 bases between. This CDR3 contains 15 residues. Germline V CDR1 and CDR2: SGHAT, FQNNGV. On this clone: Antigen unknown.

Reverse transcribed after extraction, RNA yielded cDNA as the sequencing template. TCRdb's copy holds only in-frame clones and misses some; the assay was immunoSEQ multiplex PCR. This repertoire shows approximately 280,000 clones, 58% found once; its top ten account for 1.8%. The chain employs TRBV11-2 and TRBJ2-4; no definite D call. Here the sequenced sample was CD4+ T cells sorted from blood, taken at week 24, from a patient treated with tofacitinib. The origin of this receptor is a human donor with alopecia areata. CDR3 region: CASSSNWGYENIQYF. In DNA, the CDR3 is TGTGCCAGCAGCTCCAACTGGGGTTACGAAAACATTCAGTACTTC.